The source of this T cell receptor (beta chain) is a study of blood T cell repertoires in COVID-19. Study summary: Samples taken during acute and convalescent COVID-19 were collected in the United States, Italy and Spain. T cells, B-cell-depleted T cells, or PBMCs provided the cDNA or gDNA that served as material.

The CDR3 spans 13 residues. Trimming left V 3 bases short and J 6 bases short, with 11 bases between. Germline V lookup: CDR1 SNHLY, CDR2 FYNNEI. Original handling: Estimation of nucleated cell counts relied on the amplification of reference gene primers. Assay used: immunoSEQ multiplex PCR; TCRdb lists only in-frame clones, some missing. Clonal size and the V and J genes are those of that table, whereas D and trimming came from the DNA. In the table there are 85,000 to 130,000 clones, around 80% of which are singletons. The TCR comes from a woman aged 55-69 years with acute or convalescent COVID-19. The genes are TRBV2 and TRBJ1-2, with D possibly matching TRBD1 (6 bases). The sequenced material came from peripheral blood. The CDR3 DNA reads TGTGCCAGCAGTGATGACAGGCTTAATGGCTACACCTTC. Translation: CASSDDRLNGYTF.